The 27 T cell receptor beta chains in this list originate from one sample, sequenced in a study of blood T cells in healthy people across ages. Combining a sample-barcoded 5' primer with a J-beta primer mix, a second PCR ran for roughly 6 to 12 cycles. TCRdb reprocessed the 5' RACE reads via MiXCR and lists one record per CDR3 protein. The sample includes some 1.1 million distinct CDR3 sequences, around two fifths of them seen just once. Sequencing input: blood. The receptors here all came from a man aged 18 to 30 in good health.

Notes on this clonotype: Sequence at one end of the junction differs from germline and may be a read error. The chain joins TRBV15 to TRBJ2-5; D is unclear. The germline CDR1 and CDR2 sequences are LNHNV and YYDKDF (reference sequence). CDR3 size: 15 residues. CDR3: CASSRELTAQETQYF. CDR3 bases: TGTGCCTCCAGCAGAGAGTTAACTGCCCAAGAGACCCAGTACTTC.

The chain employs TRBV5-6 and TRBJ1-5; D may be TRBD1 (5 bases). CDR1 and CDR2 from the germline V gene are SGHDT and YYEEEE. The length of the CDR3 is 15 residues. Trimming left V 1 base short and J 5 bases short, with 13 bases between. DNA of the CDR3: TGTGCCAGCAGCTTGCTCCAGGGTGGCCATCAGCCCCAGCATTTT. Its protein product is CASSLLQGGHQPQHF.

This clonotype showed up many times. V gene TRBV12-3 or TRBV12-4 combines with J gene TRBJ2-1; no reliable D call. Trimming took 6 bases from V and 5 from J, leaving 8 bases between them. The CDR3 is 12 residues long. CDR3 sequence reads: CASRREDNEQFF. The CDR3 coding sequence is TGTGCCAGCAGGCGTGAGGACAATGAGCAGTTCTTC.

For this clonotype: A much larger clone lies a single base off, so this may be a read error. This chain links TRBV6-5 with TRBJ1-2, with D unclear. The V and J ends lost 5 bases and 2 bases respectively, with 18 bases between them. Germline CDR1 reads MNHEY; CDR2 reads SVGAGI. The CDR3 consists of 16 residues. The chain's CDR3 is CASSNLLTDRNYGYTF. The CDR3 DNA reads TGTGCCAGCAGTAACCTTCTGACCGACCGAAACTATGGCTACACCTTC.

In this sample, this clonotype turned up a few times. The chain uses TRBV13 and TRBJ1-2; D is unresolved. Looked up from germline, CDR1 is PRHDT and CDR2 is FYEKMQ (reference sequence). Between the trimmed V and J ends, which lost 3 bases and 4 bases, there was a span of 15 bases. The CDR3 contains 15 residues. CDR3 loop: CASSFVSSRPYGYTF. The CDR3 DNA follows: TGTGCCAGCAGCTTTGTATCCAGCAGACCCTATGGCTACACCTTC.

This clonotype was seen only once. This chain links TRBV7-9 with TRBJ1-4; no reliable D call. V lost 4 bases to trimming and J lost 6 bases, with 12 bases between them. Germline V CDR1 and CDR2: SEHNR, FQNEAQ (reference sequence). The CDR3 sequence is 14 residues long. CDR3 in DNA: TGTGCCAGCAGCTCCGAGGCTTTGCATGAAAAACTGTTTTTT. Residues: CASSSEALHEKLFF. Full variable domain (outside the CDR3, taken from reference TRBV7-9 and TRBJ1-4): DTGVSQNPRHKITKRGQNVTFRCDPISEHNRLYWYRQTLGQGPEFLTYFQNEAQLEKSRLLSDRFSAERPKGSFSTLEIQRTEQGDSAMYLCASSSEALHEKLFFGSGTQLSVL.

This rearrangement joins TRBV12-3 or TRBV12-4 to TRBJ1-5; 7 bases map to TRBD1. The CDR3 runs to 16 residues. The J segment lost 2 bases and the V segment lost 3 bases, leaving 7 bases of the junction unmatched. The DNA of the CDR3 is TGTGCCAGCAGTTTTAGGCAGGGGGATGGCAATCAGCCCCAGCATTTT. As protein: CASSFRQGDGNQPQHF.

The chain joins TRBV12-3 or TRBV12-4 to TRBJ1-4; TRBD1 is a possible D gene (5 bases). This CDR3 has 13 residues. Deletions cut 7 bases from V and 6 bases from J, with 12 bases between. The CDR3 sequence is CASNMGTDEKLFF. CDR3 DNA: TGTGCCAGCAATATGGGGACCGATGAAAAACTGTTTTTT.

This clonotype turned up a few times. The V gene is TRBV6-2 or TRBV6-3, the J gene TRBJ1-2; D may be TRBD1 (6 bases). V lost 0 bases and J lost 0, with 20 bases in between. Per the germline V gene, CDR1 is MNHEY and CDR2 is SVGEGT. The CDR3 runs 19 residues. CDR3 loop: CASSYSIRSVRGPNYGYTF. The CDR3 DNA reads as TGTGCCAGCAGTTACTCGATTCGGTCGGTCAGGGGACCTAACTATGGCTACACCTTC.

This clonotype was detected only a few times. The chain joins TRBV9 to TRBJ1-2, with a weak D call TRBD1 (6 bases). Germline CDR1 and CDR2: SGDLS and YYNGEE. The CDR3 consists of 13 residues. V was shortened by 4 bases and J by 4 bases, with 11 bases between the two germline ends. The CDR3 sequence is CASSTGTTYGYTF. CDR3 bases: TGTGCCAGCAGCACCGGGACAACCTATGGCTACACCTTC. Full variable domain (outside the CDR3, taken from reference TRBV9 and TRBJ1-2): DSGVTQTPKHLITATGQRVTLRCSPRSGDLSVYWYQQSLDQGLQFLIQYYNGEERAKGNILERFSAQQFPDLHSELNLSSLELGDSALYFCASSTGTTYGYTFGSGTRLTVV.

The chain joins TRBV6-5 to TRBJ1-5; D gene ambiguous. Germline-derived CDR1 and CDR2 are MNHEY and SVGAGI. This CDR3 region has 15 residues. Trimming stripped 6 bases from V and 0 bases from J, with 12 bases between. In DNA form, the CDR3 reads TGTGCCAGCAGACCTACCATAACTAGCAATCAGCCCCAGCATTTT. Protein: CASRPTITSNQPQHF.

This chain joins TRBV3-1 and TRBJ1-1; D is undetermined. The CDR3 consists of 14 residues. V was trimmed by 0 bases and J by 1 base, leaving 6 bases between them. Per germline, CDR1 LGHDT and CDR2 YNNKEL (reference sequence). The CDR3 DNA reads as TGTGCCAGCAGCCAAGAAGTACAGAACACTGAAGCTTTCTTT. Translated: CASSQEVQNTEAFF.

This clonotype has more than one count but fewer than ten. The rearrangement uses TRBV4-3 and TRBJ1-2; D gene uncertain. Germline loops: CDR1 LGHNA, CDR2 YSLEER. This CDR3 region has 13 residues. V gave up 3 bases and J gave up 6 bases, with 11 bases separating them. The CDR3 loop is CASSHRALDGYTF. The CDR3 DNA is TGCGCCAGCAGCCACCGGGCTCTGGATGGCTACACCTTC.

This chain connects TRBV4-2 to TRBJ2-3, with D perhaps TRBD2 (6 bases). Germline values: CDR1 LGHNA, CDR2 YNFKEQ. The CDR3 totals 15 residues. V was pared by 3 bases and J by 1 base, with 11 bases between. CDR3 in amino acids: CASSQGREGTDTQYF. CDR3 DNA: TGTGCCAGCAGCCAGGGCAGGGAGGGCACAGATACGCAGTATTTT.

The gene calls are TRBV4-3 and TRBJ1-2; D is perhaps TRBD1 (6 bases). The germline CDR1 and CDR2 sequences are LGHNA and YSLEER. The CDR3 extends over 16 amino acids. The V gene lost 0 bases and the J gene lost 8 bases, with 19 bases spanning the gap. The CDR3 sequence: CASSQDSVPGHQGYTF. CDR3 DNA sequence: TGCGCCAGCAGCCAAGACTCTGTCCCGGGACATCAGGGCTACACCTTC.

This clonotype was seen only a few times. V is TRBV10-3 and J is TRBJ1-1, with 9 bases fitting TRBD1. After removal of 7 bases from V and 0 bases from J, the junction contained 6 bases not matched to a gene. Germline CDR1 is ENHRY and CDR2 is SYGVKD. This CDR3 region has 15 residues. CDR3 protein: CAITRGQGLNTEAFF. CDR3 DNA sequence: TGTGCCATCACCCGAGGACAGGGGTTGAACACTGAAGCTTTCTTT.

This clonotype was observed at least ten times. This rearrangement joins TRBV4-3 to TRBJ2-3; D is possibly TRBD1 or TRBD2 (5 bases each). Trimming took off 5 bases at V and 2 bases at J, with 14 bases between the two ends. This CDR3 is 15 amino acids long. Germline CDR1 reads LGHNA; CDR2 reads YSLEER. The DNA of the CDR3 is TGCGCCAGCAGCGACCGGGACCGATACACAGATACGCAGTATTTT. Protein sequence: CASSDRDRYTDTQYF.

The chain recombines TRBV7-9 with TRBJ1-1; D remains ambiguous. The CDR3 is made up of 12 amino acids. V was shortened by 1 base and J by 11 bases, with 11 bases between the two germline ends. Germline V gene data show CDR1 as SEHNR and CDR2 as FQNEAQ (reference sequence). CDR3 residues: CASSLGVLQAFF. The CDR3 DNA is TGTGCCAGCAGCTTAGGTGTTTTGCAGGCTTTCTTT.

This clonotype has just one count. V usage is TRBV7-2 and J usage is TRBJ2-4; D may be TRBD1 or TRBD2 (5 bases each). With the DNA end fitting TRBJ2-7 better, the J assignment may be wrong. CDR3 length: 18 residues. Germline loops: CDR1 SGHTA, CDR2 FQGNSA. The CDR3: CASSQNGAKFRFNYEQYF. CDR3 DNA: TGTGCCAGCAGCCAGAACGGGGCGAAGTTCCGTTTTAACTACGAGCAGTACTTC.

This chain connects TRBV24-1 to TRBJ2-1, with D possibly called TRBD1 or TRBD2 (5 bases each). Germline CDR1 and CDR2: KGHDR and SFDVKD. V lost 9 bases to trimming and J lost 2 bases, with 16 bases between them. CDR3 size: 15 residues. Here the CDR3 DNA reads TGTGCCACCTCAGTGGCCGGGGACGCCTACAATGAGCAGTTCTTC. Protein sequence: CATSVAGDAYNEQFF.

The chain carries TRBV29-1 and TRBJ1-2, with D perhaps matching TRBD1 (6 bases). CDR1 and CDR2 from the germline V gene are SQVTM and ANQGSEA. Trimming shortened V by 3 bases and J by 8 bases, and 13 bases separated the two germline ends. This CDR3 comprises 12 residues. This CDR3 is CSVDWGQDGYTF. The CDR3 coding sequence is TGCAGCGTTGACTGGGGGCAAGACGGCTACACCTTC.

In this sample, this clonotype turned up a few times. V and J are TRBV29-1 and TRBJ2-5, with D hard to call. The CDR3 consists of 12 residues. CDR1 and CDR2 (germline): SQVTM, ANQGSEA. V was shortened by 1 base and J by 6 bases, with 9 bases between the two germline ends. The chain's CDR3 is CSVEGRFQTQYF. The CDR3, as DNA: TGCAGCGTTGAAGGACGATTTCAGACCCAGTACTTC.

V is TRBV4-2 and J is TRBJ2-2; the match to TRBD2 covers 9 bases. Germline V gene sequence: CDR1 LGHNA, CDR2 YNFKEQ. V lost 0 bases to trimming and J lost 1 base; unmatched junction nucleotides: 3. The length of the CDR3 is 17 residues. The CDR3 here is CASSQEGAGGNTGELFF. The CDR3 nucleotides read TGTGCCAGCAGCCAAGAGGGAGCGGGGGGGAACACCGGGGAGCTGTTTTTT.

The V gene is TRBV4-2, the J gene TRBJ1-1; 10 bases match TRBD1. V was pared by 5 bases and J by 1 base, with 4 bases of the junction left unmatched. CDR3 length: 15 residues. The germline CDR1 and CDR2 sequences are LGHNA and YNFKEQ. The CDR3 region is CASSTRTGGNTEAFF. The CDR3 region has the DNA TGTGCCAGCAGCACCCGGACAGGGGGGAACACTGAAGCTTTCTTT.

The J gene is TRBJ2-1, the V gene TRBV20-1; D gene ambiguous. The CDR3 has 12 amino acids. From germline, CDR1 is DFQATT and CDR2 SNEGSKA (reference sequence). Between the trimmed V and J ends, which lost 3 bases and 4 bases, there was a span of 7 bases. The CDR3 bases are TGCAGTGCTAGTATAGCTTACAATGAGCAGTTCTTC. It codes for CSASIAYNEQFF.

The chain couples TRBV10-3 to TRBJ1-5; D uncertain. V lost 5 bases and J lost 7, with 9 bases in between. The CDR3 length is 12 residues. CDR1 and CDR2 (germline): ENHRY, SYGVKD. This CDR3 is CAISSIQQPQHF. The CDR3 nucleotides are TGTGCCATCAGTTCCATCCAGCAGCCCCAGCATTTT.

The V call is TRBV5-1, the J call TRBJ2-2; D gene ambiguous. The CDR3 length is 14 residues. Per the germline V gene, CDR1 is SGHRS and CDR2 is YFSETQ. Trimming removed 3 bases from V and 4 bases from J, with 10 bases in between. The CDR3 sequence is CASSSQGPTGELFF. In nucleotides, the CDR3 is TGCGCCAGCAGCTCCCAAGGGCCCACCGGGGAGCTGTTTTTT.